These 14 T cell receptor beta chains were all obtained from the same sample, sequenced in a study of shared clonotypes between healthy human individuals. Naive CD8 cells were CD45RO-negative, positively selected for CCR7, excluding terminally differentiated effector memory CD45RA+ cells. TCRdb's table, derived via immunoSEQ multiplex PCR, lists solely in-frame clones and lacks some. In the table there are around 2.1 million clones, about 92% of which are singletons. Material for sequencing was naive CD8+ T cells from PBMCs. Receptors originate from a young man in good health. Some clones in this sample may be carry-over from other donors' samples.

The CDR3 DNA sequence: TGTGCCAGCAGTCTTACAGGGGGCGGGGATGAGCAGTTCTTC. Encoded protein: CASSLTGGGDEQFF. V usage is TRBV28 and J usage is TRBJ2-1; 9 bases match TRBD1. CDR3 length: 14 residues. The junction had 7 bases not matched to a gene; V was cut back by 5 bases and J by 8 bases. Germline V gene data show CDR1 as MDHEN and CDR2 as SYDVKM.

The V gene is TRBV7-9, the J gene TRBJ2-7; TRBD1 matches at 7 bases. V was clipped by 5 bases and J by 5 bases; unmatched bases: 12. From germline, CDR1 is SEHNR and CDR2 FQNEAQ (reference sequence). The CDR3 length is 15 residues. In DNA form, the CDR3 reads TGTGCCAGCAGCCTCCGCTACGGACAGGAGGACGAGCAGTACTTC. It yields the protein CASSLRYGQEDEQYF.

This clone was seen a few times. This chain joins TRBV28 and TRBJ2-7; perhaps D is TRBD1 or TRBD2 (5 bases each). CDR1 and CDR2 from the germline V gene are MDHEN and SYDVKM. The CDR3 extends over 16 amino acids. V was cut by 5 bases and J by 2 bases, with 19 bases left in between. The DNA for the CDR3 is TGTGCCAGCAGTCCGCCGGGGCAGGACCTTCCCTACGAGCAGTACTTC. Translated, it gives CASSPPGQDLPYEQYF.

In this sample, this clone turned up a few times. The same CDR3 is also encoded by other DNA sequences in this sample. The chain joins TRBV4-1 to TRBJ1-1; tentative D call: TRBD1 (5 bases). Trimming pared 1 base from V and 0 bases from J, leaving 6 bases between. The CDR3 has 14 residues. Per germline, CDR1 MGHRA and CDR2 YSYEKL. CDR3: CASSQVGLNTEAFF. The CDR3, as DNA: TGCGCCAGCAGCCAAGTGGGGCTGAACACTGAAGCTTTCTTT.

The chain has TRBV7-6 and TRBJ2-1; either TRBD1 or TRBD2 may fit D (6 bases each). This CDR3 has 17 residues. CDR1 and CDR2 from the germline V gene are SGHVS and FNYEAQ. V dropped 2 bases and J dropped 6 bases, with 20 bases sitting between them. For the CDR3, the DNA is TGTGCCAGCAGCTTATTGGGGGCGGGAACCCCTGGCAATGAGCAGTTCTTC. Amino acid sequence: CASSLLGAGTPGNEQFF.

The chain links TRBV10-3 to TRBJ2-1, with 12 bases lining up with TRBD2. Trimming cost V 3 bases and J 16 bases; bases outside gene matches: 7. Germline assignment: CDR1 ENHRY and CDR2 SYGVKD. The CDR3 length is 13 residues. This CDR3 is CAISDPTSGRAFF. The CDR3 DNA is TGTGCCATCAGTGACCCGACTAGCGGGAGAGCTTTCTTC.

This clone was detected only once. V gene TRBV27 combines with J gene TRBJ2-7; 8 bases match TRBD1. Germline V lookup: CDR1 MNHEY, CDR2 SMNVEV (reference sequence). With 2 bases clipped from V and 2 bases from J, the junction kept 5 bases outside the gene matches. The CDR3 has 15 amino acids. CDR3 coding DNA: TGTGCCAGCAGTTTAAGGGTACAGGGGGCCTACGAGCAGTACTTC. Its protein is CASSLRVQGAYEQYF.

The gene calls are TRBV2 and TRBJ2-7; 9 bases fit TRBD1. Germline V CDR1 and CDR2: SNHLY, FYNNEI. The CDR3 consists of 15 residues. The V segment lost 5 bases and the J segment 0 bases; nucleotides outside the gene matches: 5. CDR3 in DNA: TGTGCCAGCAGTCTCGGGACAGGGAGCTCCTACGAGCAGTACTTC. Protein sequence: CASSLGTGSSYEQYF.

This clone was seen only once. The chain uses TRBV7-8 and TRBJ1-5; the match to TRBD1 covers 8 bases. CDR3 size: 14 residues. Germline V gives CDR1 SGHVS, CDR2 FQNEAQ. Losses at the gene ends were 1 base for V and 7 bases for J; bases not matched to a gene: 3. For the CDR3, the DNA is TGTGCCAGCAGCTTAGTGACAGGGGTGCAGCCCCAGCATTTT. Its protein is CASSLVTGVQPQHF.

This chain links TRBV27 with TRBJ2-2, with D maybe TRBD2 (5 bases). The CDR3 is made up of 15 amino acids. CDR1 is MNHEY and CDR2 is SMNVEV in the germline V gene (reference sequence). V was cut by 0 bases and J by 4 bases, with 9 bases left in between. Here the CDR3 DNA reads TGTGCCAGCAGTTTATCGGGAGAGGGCACCGGGGAGCTGTTTTTT. This gives the protein CASSLSGEGTGELFF.

This clone has a handful of counts. This chain uses TRBV7-9 with TRBJ1-1, with no clear D. Germline CDR1 SEHNR, CDR2 FQNEAQ (reference sequence). This CDR3 has 14 amino acids. V was clipped by 6 bases and J by 0 bases, with 11 bases between them. The CDR3 loop reads CASRDGRVNTEAFF. The CDR3 DNA reads as TGTGCCAGCAGAGACGGACGGGTGAACACTGAAGCTTTCTTT.

This chain joins TRBV7-9 and TRBJ2-5; either TRBD1 or TRBD2 may supply D (5 bases each). Trimming left V 5 bases short and J 2 bases short, with 12 bases between. The CDR3 totals 14 residues. Germline assignment: CDR1 SEHNR and CDR2 FQNEAQ (reference sequence). CDR3 amino acids: CASSNRDEQETQYF. CDR3 DNA sequence: TGTGCCAGCAGCAACCGGGACGAACAAGAGACCCAGTACTTC.

This chain uses TRBV4-3 with TRBJ2-1, with D uncertain. V lost 2 bases, J lost 4 bases, and 6 bases lay in between. The CDR3 has 13 amino acids. From germline, CDR1 is LGHNA and CDR2 YSLEER. The CDR3 region has the DNA TGCGCCAGCAGCCAACCCCTTTACAATGAGCAGTTCTTC. Its protein is CASSQPLYNEQFF.

The chain couples TRBV4-1 to TRBJ2-2, with TRBD2 matching over 8 bases. Germline loops: CDR1 MGHRA, CDR2 YSYEKL. J gave up 4 bases and V 6 bases, and 13 bases lay outside the gene matches. The CDR3 is 17 residues long. The CDR3 sequence: CASSHGQGLVLTGELFF. CDR3 DNA: TGCGCCAGCAGTCATGGGCAGGGACTAGTGCTCACCGGGGAGCTGTTTTTT.